This TCR beta chain was identified during a study of shared clonotypes between healthy human individuals. Study-level results: The study's rarefaction showed incomplete sorted-subset sequencing despite large depth. Sequencing depth was expected to affect clonotype sharing among donors. With several donors compared, around 5.4% of naive CD4 clonotypes were shared.

As defined, naive CD8 cells were CD45RO-negative and positively selected for CCR7, with terminally differentiated effector memory CD45RA+ cells excluded. The CDR3 length is 15 residues. CDR1 and CDR2 (germline): SGHAT, FQNNGV. With 3 bases removed from V and 1 base from J, the gap between germline ends came to 12 bases. Sequencing used immunoSEQ multiplex PCR; TCRdb keeps in-frame clones, though not all of them. The table has some 800,000 clones, 80% to 95% seen once. As concerns this clone: Its antigen is undetermined.

The receptor was isolated from a man aged 25-45 years in good health. The sequenced sample was naive CD8+ T cells sorted from blood. The V call is TRBV11-2, the J call TRBJ1-1; D is possibly TRBD1 (6 bases). The CDR3 protein is CASSFDPGANTEAFF. In nucleotides, the CDR3 is TGTGCCAGCAGCTTTGATCCGGGGGCGAACACTGAAGCTTTCTTT.